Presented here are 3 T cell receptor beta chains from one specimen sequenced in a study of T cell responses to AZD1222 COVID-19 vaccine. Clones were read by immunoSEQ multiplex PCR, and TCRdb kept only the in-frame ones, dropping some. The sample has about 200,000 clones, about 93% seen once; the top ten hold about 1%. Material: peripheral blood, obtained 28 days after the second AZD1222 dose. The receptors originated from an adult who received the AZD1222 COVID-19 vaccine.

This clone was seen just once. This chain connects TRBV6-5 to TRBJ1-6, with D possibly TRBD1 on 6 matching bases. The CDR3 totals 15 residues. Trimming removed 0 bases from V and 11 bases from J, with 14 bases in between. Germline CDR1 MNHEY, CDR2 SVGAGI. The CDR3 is CASSYSIGRGTPLHF. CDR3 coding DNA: TGTGCCAGCAGTTACTCGATCGGCAGGGGTACACCCCTCCACTTT.

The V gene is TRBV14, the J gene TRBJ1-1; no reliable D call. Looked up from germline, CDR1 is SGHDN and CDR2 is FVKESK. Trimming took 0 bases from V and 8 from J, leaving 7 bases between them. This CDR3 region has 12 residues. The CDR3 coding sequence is TGTGCCAGCAGCCAAGAGAGAGGCGAAGCTTTCTTT. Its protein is CASSQERGEAFF.

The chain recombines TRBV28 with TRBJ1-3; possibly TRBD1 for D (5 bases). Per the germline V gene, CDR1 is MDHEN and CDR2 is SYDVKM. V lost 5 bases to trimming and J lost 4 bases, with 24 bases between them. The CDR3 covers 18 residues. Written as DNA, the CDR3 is TGTGCCAGCAGTAACCTTGGACGCGTCGGACAACCAGGAAACACCATATATTTT. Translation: CASSNLGRVGQPGNTIYF.